This TCR beta chain was documented in a study of control samples from healthy donors and cancer patients (dated by TCRdb to 2020 to 2022). Library preparation employed the immunoSEQ multiplex PCR assay. TCRdb carries this immuneACCESS record with in-frame sequences only. Its versions omit some clonotypes, under half of them owing to an unresolved V gene in the studies checked, with the rest unexplained. Counted in this sample were 120,000 or so clones; 70% to 90% of them appeared once. The ten largest account for over 2.5% of the sample. For this clone: The antigen it recognizes is unknown. Qualities for individual bases were not recorded, and no much larger clone is one base off.

CDR1 and CDR2, looked up from the germline V gene (reference sequence), are MNHNY and SVGAGI. The CDR3 runs 15 residues from the cysteine to the phenylalanine. CDR3 DNA is the only sequence kept; it has 45 bases, read in frame from the first base. Unmatched junction bases come to 6, with V trimmed by 9 bases and J by 2 bases. The origin of this receptor is a man aged 60 to 75 in good health. Input material: blood. The sequence links TRBV6-6 to TRBJ2-3; TRBD2 matches 12 bases in the middle. The DNA is TGTGCCAGTCGACTAGCGGGGGCCGACACAGATACGCAGTATTTT. Its amino acids are CASRLAGADTDTQYF.